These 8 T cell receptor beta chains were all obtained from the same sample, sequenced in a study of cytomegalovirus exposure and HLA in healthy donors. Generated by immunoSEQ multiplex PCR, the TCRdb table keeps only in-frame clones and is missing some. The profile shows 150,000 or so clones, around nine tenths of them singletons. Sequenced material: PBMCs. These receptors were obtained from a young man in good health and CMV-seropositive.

The CDR3 bases are TGTGCCAGCAGTTACTCGAGCGGCGCTGGGCAGCCCCAGCATTTT. This sequence encodes CASSYSSGAGQPQHF. The genes are TRBV6-5 and TRBJ1-5; D ambiguous. CDR1 is MNHEY and CDR2 is SVGAGI in the germline V gene. CDR3 size: 15 residues. Trimming removed 0 bases at V and 7 bases at J, with 13 bases between.

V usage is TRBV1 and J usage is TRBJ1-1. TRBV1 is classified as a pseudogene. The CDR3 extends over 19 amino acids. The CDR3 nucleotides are TGCACCAGCAGCCAAGGACGAAGGGAGAATTTCTTGAGGGACACTGAAGCTTTCTTT. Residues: CTSSQGRRENFLRDTEAFF.

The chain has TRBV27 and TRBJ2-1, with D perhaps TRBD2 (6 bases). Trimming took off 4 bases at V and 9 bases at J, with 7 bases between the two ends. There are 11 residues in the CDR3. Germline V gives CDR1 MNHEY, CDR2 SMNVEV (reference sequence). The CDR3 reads CASSWRGEQFF. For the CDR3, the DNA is TGTGCCAGCAGTTGGAGGGGTGAGCAGTTCTTC.

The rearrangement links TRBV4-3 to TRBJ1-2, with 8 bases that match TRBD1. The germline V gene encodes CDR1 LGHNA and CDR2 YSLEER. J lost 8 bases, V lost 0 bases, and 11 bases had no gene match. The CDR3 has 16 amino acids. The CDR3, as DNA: TGCGCCAGCAGCCAAGATACTGCAGGGGGCGCGGGAGGCTACACCTTC. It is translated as CASSQDTAGGAGGYTF.

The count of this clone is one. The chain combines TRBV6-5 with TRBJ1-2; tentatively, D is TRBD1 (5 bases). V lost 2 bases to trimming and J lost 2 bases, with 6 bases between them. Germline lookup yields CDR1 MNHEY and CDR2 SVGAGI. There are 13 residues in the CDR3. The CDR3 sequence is CASSYDRNYGYTF. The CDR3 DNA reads TGTGCCAGCAGTTACGACAGAAACTATGGCTACACCTTC.

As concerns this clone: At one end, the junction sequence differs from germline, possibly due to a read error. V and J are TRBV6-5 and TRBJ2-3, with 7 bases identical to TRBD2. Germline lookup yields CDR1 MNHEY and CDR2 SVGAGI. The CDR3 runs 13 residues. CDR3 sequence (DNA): TGTGCCAGCAGTACCGGACTAGGGCTCGTAACTACCTTT. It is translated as CASSTGLGLVTTF.

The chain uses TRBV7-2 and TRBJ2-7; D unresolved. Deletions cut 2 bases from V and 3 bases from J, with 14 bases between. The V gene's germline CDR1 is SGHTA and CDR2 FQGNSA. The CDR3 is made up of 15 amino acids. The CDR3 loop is CASSLSEDRVYEQYF. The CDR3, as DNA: TGTGCCAGCAGCTTAAGTGAGGATAGAGTCTACGAGCAGTACTTC.

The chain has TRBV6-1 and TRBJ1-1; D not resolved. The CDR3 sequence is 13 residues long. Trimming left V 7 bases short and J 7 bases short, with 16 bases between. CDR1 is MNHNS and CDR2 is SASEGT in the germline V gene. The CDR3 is CASTDGLYGEAFF. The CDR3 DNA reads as TGTGCCAGCACCGACGGGTTGTACGGTGAAGCTTTCTTT.